This T cell receptor beta chain was recovered during a study of blood T cell repertoires in COVID-19. Study-wide background: There were acute and convalescent COVID-19 samples, and they came from the United States, Italy and Spain. T cells, B-cell-depleted T cells, or PBMCs supplied cDNA or gDNA.

Original processing methods: Using reference gene primer amplification, nucleated cell counts were estimated. Only in-frame clones appear in the TCRdb table, and some are missing; sequencing was by immunoSEQ multiplex PCR. The DNA was the basis for D and trimming; V, J and clone size are from that table. The sample lists some 310,000 clones, 75% to 90% seen once, with under 3.5% in the top ten. The V gene's germline CDR1 is SGHVS and CDR2 FQNEAQ. The length of the CDR3 is 17 residues. V lost 1 base to trimming and J lost 0 bases; unmatched junction nucleotides: 6. Followed longitudinally, the Seattle patients had been enrolled during active infection.

The sample consisted of peripheral blood. This receptor was identified in a woman younger than 45 with COVID-19, enrolled during active disease. The chain carries TRBV7-8 and TRBJ2-1, with 7 nucleotides matching TRBD2. This CDR3 reads CASSLGRGESSYNEQFF. The CDR3, as DNA: TGTGCCAGCAGCTTAGGTCGGGGGGAGAGCTCCTACAATGAGCAGTTCTTC.